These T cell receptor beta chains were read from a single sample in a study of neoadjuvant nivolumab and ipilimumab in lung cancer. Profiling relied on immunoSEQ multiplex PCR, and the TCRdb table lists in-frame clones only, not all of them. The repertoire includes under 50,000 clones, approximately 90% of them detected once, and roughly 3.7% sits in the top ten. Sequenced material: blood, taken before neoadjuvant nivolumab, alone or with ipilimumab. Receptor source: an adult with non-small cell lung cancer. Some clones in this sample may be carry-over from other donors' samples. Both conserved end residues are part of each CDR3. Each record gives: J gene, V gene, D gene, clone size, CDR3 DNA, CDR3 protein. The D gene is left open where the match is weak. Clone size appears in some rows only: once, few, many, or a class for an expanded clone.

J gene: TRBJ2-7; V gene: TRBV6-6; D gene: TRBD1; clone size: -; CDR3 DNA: TGTGCCAGCTACCGGGACAGCTTTTACGAGCAGTACTTC; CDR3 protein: CASYRDSFYEQYF
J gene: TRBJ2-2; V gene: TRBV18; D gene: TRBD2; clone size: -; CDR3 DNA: TGTGCCAGCTCACCACTTACTAGCGGTAACACCGGGGAGCTGTTTTTT; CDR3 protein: CASSPLTSGNTGELFF
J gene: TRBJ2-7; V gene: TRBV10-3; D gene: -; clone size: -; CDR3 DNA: TGTGCCATCAGTGTAGCCCGGGACAACTACGAGCAGTACTTC; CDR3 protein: CAISVARDNYEQYF
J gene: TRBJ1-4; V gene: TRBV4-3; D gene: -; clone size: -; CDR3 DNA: TGCGCCAGCAGCCAAGATTCGATGGACTGGGAAGGAAAACTGTTTTTT; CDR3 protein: CASSQDSMDWEGKLFF
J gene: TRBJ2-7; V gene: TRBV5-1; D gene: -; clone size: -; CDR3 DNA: TGCGCCAGCAGGGGGGAGGAGCAGTACTTC; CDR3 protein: CASRGEEQYF
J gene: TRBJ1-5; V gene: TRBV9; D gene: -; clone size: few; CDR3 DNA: TGTGCCAGCAGCCCCGACAGAAATCAGCCCCAGCATTTT; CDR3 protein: CASSPDRNQPQHF
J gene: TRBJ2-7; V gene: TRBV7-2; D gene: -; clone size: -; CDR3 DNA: TGTGCCAGCAGCTCCGAGTCGGCCGGGGGAGGAGAGCAGTACTTC; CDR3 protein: CASSSESAGGGEQYF
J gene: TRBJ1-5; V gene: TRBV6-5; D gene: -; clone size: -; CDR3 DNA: TGTGCCAGCAGTTACTCCCACCCGGGTAGCAATCAGCCCCAGCATTTT; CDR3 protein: CASSYSHPGSNQPQHF
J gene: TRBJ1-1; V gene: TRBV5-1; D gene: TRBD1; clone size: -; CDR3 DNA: TGCGCCAGCAGCCCGGGGACAGGTGTAATGAACACTGAAGCTTTCTTT; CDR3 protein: CASSPGTGVMNTEAFF
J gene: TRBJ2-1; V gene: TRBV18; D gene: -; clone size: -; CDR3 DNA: TGTGCCAGCTCCCAAGCTCTGGGTAATGAGCAGTTCTTC; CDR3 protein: CASSQALGNEQFF
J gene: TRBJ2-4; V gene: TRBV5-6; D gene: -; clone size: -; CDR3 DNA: TGTGCCAGCAACCGACTAGTCGTGGACAAAAACATTCAGTACTTC; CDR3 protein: CASNRLVVDKNIQYF
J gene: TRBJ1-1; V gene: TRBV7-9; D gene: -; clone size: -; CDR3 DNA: TGTGCCAGCAGCTTAGAGGTAGCGAACACTGAAGCTTTCTTT; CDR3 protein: CASSLEVANTEAFF
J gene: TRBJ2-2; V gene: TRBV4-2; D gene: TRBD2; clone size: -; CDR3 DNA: TGTGCCAGCAGCCCCCGGGTGCGGGAGAGGGACACCGGGGAGCTGTTTTTT; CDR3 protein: CASSPRVRERDTGELFF
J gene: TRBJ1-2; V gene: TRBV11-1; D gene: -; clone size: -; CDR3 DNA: TGTGCCAGCAGCGCACTCCGGGTCCGTGGCTACACCTTC; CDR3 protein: CASSALRVRGYTF
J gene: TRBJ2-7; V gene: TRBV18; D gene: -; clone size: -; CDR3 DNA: TGTGCCAGCTCAGGAGCTGAGGGCTACGAGCAGTACTTC; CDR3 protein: CASSGAEGYEQYF
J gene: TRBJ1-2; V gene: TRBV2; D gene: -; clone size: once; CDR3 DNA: TGTGCCAGCAATAGCCCGAACTATGGCTACACCTTC; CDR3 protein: CASNSPNYGYTF
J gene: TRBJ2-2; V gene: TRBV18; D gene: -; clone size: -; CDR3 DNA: TGTGCCAGCTCGCCAGGAGCGGGCGCCGGGGAGCTGTTTTTT; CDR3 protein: CASSPGAGAGELFF
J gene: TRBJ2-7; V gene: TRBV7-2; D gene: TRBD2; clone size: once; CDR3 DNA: TGTGCCAGCAGCTTAGCTAGCGGGATTAACGAGCAGTACTTC; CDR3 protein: CASSLASGINEQYF
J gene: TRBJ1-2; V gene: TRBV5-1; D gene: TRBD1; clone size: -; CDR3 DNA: TGCGCCAGCAGCTTGGTAGGACAGGGGGCAGGAGTTAGGGATGGCTACACCTTC; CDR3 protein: CASSLVGQGAGVRDGYTF
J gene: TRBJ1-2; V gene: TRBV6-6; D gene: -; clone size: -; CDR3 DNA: TGTGCCAGCAGTTTAGGGTCGTATGGCTACACCTTC; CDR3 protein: CASSLGSYGYTF
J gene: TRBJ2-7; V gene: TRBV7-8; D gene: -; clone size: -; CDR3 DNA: TGTGCCAGCTCCAGGGGGGTGGCCTACGAGCAGTACTTC; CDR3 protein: CASSRGVAYEQYF
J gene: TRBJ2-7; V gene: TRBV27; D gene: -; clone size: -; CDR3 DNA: TGTGCCAGCAGTCCGACAGGAAACGAGCAGTACTTC; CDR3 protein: CASSPTGNEQYF
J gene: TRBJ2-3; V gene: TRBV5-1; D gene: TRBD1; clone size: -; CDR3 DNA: TGCGCCAGCAGTGGCCCGGGACAGAGCACAGATACGCAGTATTTT; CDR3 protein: CASSGPGQSTDTQYF
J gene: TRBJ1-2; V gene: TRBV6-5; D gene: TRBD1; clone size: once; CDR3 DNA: TGTGCCAGCAGTCGCCGGGACAGGGGTTATGGCTACACCTTC; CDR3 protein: CASSRRDRGYGYTF
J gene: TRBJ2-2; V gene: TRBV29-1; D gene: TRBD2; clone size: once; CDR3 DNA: TGCAGCGTCCCGGGAGGGGGATTTACCGGGGAGCTGTTTTTT; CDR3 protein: CSVPGGGFTGELFF
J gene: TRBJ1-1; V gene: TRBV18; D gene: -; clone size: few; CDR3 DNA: TGTGCCAGCTCACCACAAAAGAACACTGAAGCTTTCTTT; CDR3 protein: CASSPQKNTEAFF
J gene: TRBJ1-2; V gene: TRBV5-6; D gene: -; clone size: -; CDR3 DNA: TGTGCCAGCAGCCCCCAAGGCTATGGCTACACCTTC; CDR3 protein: CASSPQGYGYTF
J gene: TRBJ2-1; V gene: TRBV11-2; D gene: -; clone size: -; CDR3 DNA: TGTGCCAGCAGCTTAGAGGTCAGCTCCTACAATGAGCAGTTCTTC; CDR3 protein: CASSLEVSSYNEQFF
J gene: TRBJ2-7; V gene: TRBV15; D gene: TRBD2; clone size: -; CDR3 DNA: TGTGCCACCAGCAGGGCGGGAGTCCGATACGAGCAGTACTTC; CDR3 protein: CATSRAGVRYEQYF
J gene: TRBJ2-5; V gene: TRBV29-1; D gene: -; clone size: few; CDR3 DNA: TGCAGCGTTGATGAAGGGGTCGAGACCCAGTACTTC; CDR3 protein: CSVDEGVETQYF
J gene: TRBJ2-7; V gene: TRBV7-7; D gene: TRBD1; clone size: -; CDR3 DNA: TGTGCTAGCAGCCTTCATCAGGGGGCCTACGAGCAGTACTTC; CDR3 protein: CASSLHQGAYEQYF
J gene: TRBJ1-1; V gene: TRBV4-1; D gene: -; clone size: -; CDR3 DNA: TGCGCCAGCAGCCAACCTAACACTGAAGCTTTCTTT; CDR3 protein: CASSQPNTEAFF
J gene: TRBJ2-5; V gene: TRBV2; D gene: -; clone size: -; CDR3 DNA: TGTGCCAGCAGTAGACCAGAGACCCAGTACTTC; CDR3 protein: CASSRPETQYF
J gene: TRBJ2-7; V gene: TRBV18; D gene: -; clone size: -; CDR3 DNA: TGTGCCAGCTCACCACGCGAGGGGTCCCCGTACTTC; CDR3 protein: CASSPREGSPYF
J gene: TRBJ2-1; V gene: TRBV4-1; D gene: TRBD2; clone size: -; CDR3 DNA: TGCGCCAGCAGCTTAGGACTAGCGGGAGGGTATGAGCAGTTCTTC; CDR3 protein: CASSLGLAGGYEQFF
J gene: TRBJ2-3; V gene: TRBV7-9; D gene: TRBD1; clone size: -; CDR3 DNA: TGTGCCAGCAGCTTAGGGACAGGGGTTAGCACAGATACGCAGTATTTT; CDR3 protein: CASSLGTGVSTDTQYF
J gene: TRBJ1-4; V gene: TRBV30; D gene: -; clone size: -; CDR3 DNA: TGTGCCTGGGGGCAGGGGTATGAAAAACTGTTTTTT; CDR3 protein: CAWGQGYEKLFF
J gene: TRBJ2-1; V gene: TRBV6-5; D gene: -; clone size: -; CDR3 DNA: TGTGCCAGCAGGGCAAGTAGCGAGCAGTTCTTC; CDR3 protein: CASRASSEQFF
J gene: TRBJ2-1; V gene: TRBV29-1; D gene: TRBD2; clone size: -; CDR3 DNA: TGCAGCGTCGCCGGGACTAGCAACTTCTATGAGCAGTTCTTC; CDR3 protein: CSVAGTSNFYEQFF
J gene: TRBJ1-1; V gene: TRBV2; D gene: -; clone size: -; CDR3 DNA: TGTGCCAGCAGGGCGGCGAGTGAAGCTTTCTTT; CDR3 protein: CASRAASEAFF
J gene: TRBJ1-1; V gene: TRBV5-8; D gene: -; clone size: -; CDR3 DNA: TGTGCCAGCAGCTTGAGGGATCGTAGGACTGAAGCTTTCTTT; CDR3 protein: CASSLRDRRTEAFF
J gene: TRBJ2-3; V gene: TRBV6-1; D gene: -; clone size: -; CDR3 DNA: TGTGCCAGCAGTGAAGGGGGGAGAGCGCAGTATTTT; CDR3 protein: CASSEGGRAQYF
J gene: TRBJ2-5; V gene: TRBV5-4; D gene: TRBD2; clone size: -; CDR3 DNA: TGTGCCAGCAGCTTGTGGAGCGGGAGGGACATCCAAGAGACCCAGTACTTC; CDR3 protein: CASSLWSGRDIQETQYF